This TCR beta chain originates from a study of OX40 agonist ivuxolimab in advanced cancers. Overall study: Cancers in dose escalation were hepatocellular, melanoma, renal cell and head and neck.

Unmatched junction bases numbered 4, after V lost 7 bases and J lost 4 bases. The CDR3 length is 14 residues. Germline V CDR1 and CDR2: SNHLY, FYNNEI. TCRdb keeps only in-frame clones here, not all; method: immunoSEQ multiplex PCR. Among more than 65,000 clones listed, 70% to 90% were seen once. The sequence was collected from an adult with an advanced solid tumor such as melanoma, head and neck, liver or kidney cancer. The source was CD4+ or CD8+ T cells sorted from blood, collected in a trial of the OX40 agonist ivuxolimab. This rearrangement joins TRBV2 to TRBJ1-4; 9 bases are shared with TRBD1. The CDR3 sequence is CASNRQGGNEKLFF. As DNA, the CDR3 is TGTGCCAGCAACAGACAGGGGGGTAATGAAAAACTGTTTTTT.